This T cell receptor (beta chain) was observed in a study of T cells in Graves' hyperthyroidism and ophthalmopathy. For the study at large: Peripheral blood sampling occurred at initial diagnosis, before any treatment. Regarding the study as a whole: In simple terms, a model built on 13 V-J features told ophthalmopathy apart from stable hyperthyroidism.

This clonotype was recorded many times. What it binds is unknown. The study based diagnoses on clinical symptoms, serum thyroxine and TRAb, thyroid ultrasound and orbital computed tomography. PBMCs came from 10 ml fresh peripheral blood. Amplified TCR beta CDR3 regions derived from RNA transcripts. Researchers ran a first-round RT-PCR on the TCR CDR3 using the HTBI primer set. TCRdb called the multiplex PCR reads again in MiXCR, with one record for every CDR3 protein. The profile shows 200,000 to 250,000 distinct CDR3 sequences, roughly 18% of them singletons. The CDR3 runs 13 residues. From germline, CDR1 is SGHRS and CDR2 YFSETQ. Trimming removed 4 bases from V and 10 bases from J; junction bases left unmatched: 7.

This TCR derives from a man aged 40-55 years with Graves' hyperthyroidism. The chain joins TRBV5-1 to TRBJ2-1, with 8 bases identical to TRBD1. The sample was blood. The CDR3 DNA reads as TGCGCCAGCAGCGCGCTACAGGGGGGAGAGCAGTTCTTC. As protein: CASSALQGGEQFF.